This TCR beta chain was recovered during a study of blood T cell repertoires in COVID-19. Across the study: Researchers got acute and convalescent COVID-19 samples from the United States, Italy and Spain. PBMCs, B-cell-depleted T cells, or T cells provided the cDNA or gDNA that made up the material.

The V segment lost 2 bases and the J segment 7 bases; nucleotides outside the gene matches: 1. This CDR3 is 14 amino acids long. CDR1 and CDR2 from the germline V gene are MNHEY and SMNVEV (reference sequence). As originally analysed: Amplification from reference gene primers served as the basis for estimated nucleated cell counts. The data were produced by immunoSEQ multiplex PCR, yet TCRdb's version contains in-frame clones alone and is incomplete. The DNA gave D and trimming, while V, J and clone size come from that table. The repertoire holds about 200,000 clones, around three quarters seen once, with about 7% in the top ten.

This clonotype was obtained from a woman between 70 and 85 years old with acute or convalescent COVID-19. The rearrangement links TRBV27 to TRBJ1-6; 8 nucleotides agree with TRBD1. The sequencing input was peripheral blood. The CDR3 is CASSLQGANSPLHF. CDR3 DNA: TGTGCCAGCAGTTTACAGGGGGCGAATTCACCCCTCCACTTT.